This T cell receptor beta chain comes out of a study of blood T cell repertoires in COVID-19. The wider study: Both acute and convalescent COVID-19 samples were obtained from the United States, Italy and Spain.

Only in-frame clones appear in the TCRdb table, and some are missing; sequencing was by immunoSEQ multiplex PCR. The sample shows 360,000 or so clones, around 90% of them seen only once. The germline gives CDR1 LNHNV, CDR2 YYDKDF (reference sequence). The CDR3 sequence is 14 residues long. V lost 3 bases to trimming and J lost 4 bases, with 9 bases between them. The rearrangement uses TRBV15 and TRBJ1-4; D perhaps matches TRBD1 (6 bases). The receptor comes from a man between 18 and 35 years old with active or convalescent COVID-19. Input material: peripheral blood. This chain's CDR3 is CATSRDRLNEKLFF. The CDR3 DNA reads as TGTGCCACCAGCAGGGACAGACTTAATGAAAAACTGTTTTTT. Combining the CDR3 with reference TRBV15 and TRBJ1-4 gives the whole variable domain DAMVIQNPRYQVTQFGKPVTLSCSQTLNHNVMYWYQQKSSQAPKLLFHYYDKDFNNEADTPDNFQSRRPNTSFCFLDIRSPGLGDTAMYLCATSRDRLNEKLFFGSGTQLSVL.